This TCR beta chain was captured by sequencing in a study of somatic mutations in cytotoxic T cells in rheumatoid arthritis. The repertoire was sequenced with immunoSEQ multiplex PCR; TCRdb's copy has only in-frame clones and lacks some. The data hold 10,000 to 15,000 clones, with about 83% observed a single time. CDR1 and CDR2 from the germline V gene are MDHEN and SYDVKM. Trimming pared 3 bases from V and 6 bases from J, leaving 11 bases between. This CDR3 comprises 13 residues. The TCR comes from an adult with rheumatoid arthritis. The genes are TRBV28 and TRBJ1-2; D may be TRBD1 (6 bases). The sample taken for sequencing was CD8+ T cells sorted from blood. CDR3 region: CASSFGGRDGYTF. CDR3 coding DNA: TGTGCCAGCAGTTTCGGGGGGCGAGATGGCTACACCTTC.